The rows below give T cell receptor beta chains drawn from one sample of a study of shared clonotypes between healthy human individuals. Sequencing used immunoSEQ multiplex PCR; TCRdb keeps in-frame clones, though not all of them. The sample shows about 2.3 million clones, 80% to 95% of them seen only once. The sample consisted of naive CD4+ T cells from PBMCs. All receptors derive from a man between 18 and 29 years old in good health. Some clones in this sample may be carry-over from other donors' samples. CDR3s include the opening cysteine and the closing phenylalanine or tryptophan. A D gene is named only where the DNA matches it firmly. Only some rows state a clone size, as once, few, many or a class for expanded clones.

- | TRBJ1-4 | TRBV9 | - | TGTGCCAGCAGCAAAGGCCCGGACCCTGCAACTAATGAAAAACTGTTTTTT | CASSKGPDPATNEKLFF
- | TRBJ1-3 | TRBV19 | - | TGTGCCAGTAGTAACAACCGGGGAGGTGGTTCTGGAAACACCATATATTTT | CASSNNRGGGSGNTIYF
- | TRBJ2-7 | TRBV15 | - | TGTGCCACCAGCAGCCGACTGAGGAGCTCCTACGAGCAGTACTTC | CATSSRLRSSYEQYF
- | TRBJ2-2 | TRBV28 | - | TGTGCCAGTCGAGGTCGGATCCCGGGGGTGGGCGGGGAGCTGTTTTTT | CASRGRIPGVGGELFF
- | TRBJ2-1 | TRBV28 | TRBD2 | TGTGCCAGCACCACTCTAGCGGGAATAGGAAGTGAGCAGTTCTTC | CASTTLAGIGSEQFF
- | TRBJ2-1 | TRBV5-4 | TRBD2 | TGTGCCAGCAGCGCCCCAGCGACGGGTACGGGAGGGTACAATGAGCAGTTCTTC | CASSAPATGTGGYNEQFF
- | TRBJ1-2 | TRBV29-1 | - | TGCAGCGTAGCTGTCAGGGACGGCTACACCTTC | CSVAVRDGYTF
- | TRBJ2-2 | TRBV18 | - | TGTGCCAGCTCACCATACAGCACCGGGGAGCTGTTTTTT | CASSPYSTGELFF
- | TRBJ2-7 | TRBV18 | TRBD2 | TGTGCCAGCTCACCCCCTAGCGGGAGACTTGAGCAGTACTTC | CASSPPSGRLEQYF
- | TRBJ2-7 | TRBV18 | - | TGTGCCAGCTCACCTCCGGGACTGCCCCCTCACGAGCAGTACTTC | CASSPPGLPPHEQYF
- | TRBJ1-2 | TRBV5-4 | - | TGTGCCAGCAGCTTTTCTGGGGGTGGTAACTATGGCTACACCTTC | CASSFSGGGNYGYTF
- | TRBJ2-3 | TRBV28 | - | TGTGCCAGCAGTTTAGGCCAAGATACGCAGTATTTT | CASSLGQDTQYF
- | TRBJ1-1 | TRBV19 | TRBD1 | TGTGCCAGTAGGGAACCGGGACAGGGGTTCTACGCTGAAGCTTTCTTT | CASREPGQGFYAEAFF
- | TRBJ2-1 | TRBV10-1 | TRBD2 | TGCGCCAGCAGCGGGCTTCTAGCGGGACGACCCAATGAGCAGTTCTTC | CASSGLLAGRPNEQFF
- | TRBJ2-5 | TRBV19 | - | TGTGCCAGTAGTATAGTAGGGCAGGGTAAAGAGACCCAGTACTTC | CASSIVGQGKETQYF
- | TRBJ2-7 | TRBV18 | TRBD1 | TGTGCCAGCTCACCACCCTGGGGACAGGACACCTACGAGCAGTACTTC | CASSPPWGQDTYEQYF
once | TRBJ2-5 | TRBV25-1 | TRBD2 | TGTGCCAGCAGCCCAGCGGGGGACTGGGGGACCCAGTACTTC | CASSPAGDWGTQYF
- | TRBJ2-5 | TRBV25-1 | - | TGTGCCAGCAGTGAAGGGGGGGCGATAGAGACCCAGTACTTC | CASSEGGAIETQYF
- | TRBJ2-3 | TRBV27 | - | TGTGCCAGCAGTTTTCAGTTCGCAGATACGCAGTATTTT | CASSFQFADTQYF
- | TRBJ1-1 | TRBV5-1 | - | TGCGCCAGCAGGTATATCGCAGGGTTCGGTGAAGCTTTCTTT | CASRYIAGFGEAFF
few | TRBJ1-4 | TRBV29-1 | TRBD1 | TGCAGCGTTGGATTGACAGGGGAACGATCTTTT | CSVGLTGERSF
once | TRBJ2-7 | TRBV6-5 | - | TGTGCCAGCAGTTACTCGGTGGGATCGTGGGACGAGCAGTACTTC | CASSYSVGSWDEQYF
- | TRBJ2-3 | TRBV6-1 | - | TGTGCCAGCAGTGTTTCCCAGGGGTGGGCAGATACGCAGTATTTT | CASSVSQGWADTQYF
- | TRBJ2-5 | TRBV6-1 | - | TGTGCCAGCCGGAGAACCCCTGGAGGTGGAGAGACCCAGTACTTC | CASRRTPGGGETQYF
- | TRBJ2-7 | TRBV28 | TRBD1 | TGTGCCAGCAGCTTAGGGGGACAGATCTACGAGCAGTACTTC | CASSLGGQIYEQYF
- | TRBJ2-7 | TRBV7-8 | - | TGTGCCAGCAGCTTAGTCAGGGTAGCGCAGGGCTACGAGCAGTACTTC | CASSLVRVAQGYEQYF
- | TRBJ2-7 | TRBV27 | - | TGTGCCAGCAGTTTTACGGTAGCCTACGAGCAGTACTTC | CASSFTVAYEQYF
- | TRBJ2-6 | TRBV5-1 | - | TGCGCCAGCAGCCAGGACAGTCACTCTGGGGCCAACGTCCTGACTTTC | CASSQDSHSGANVLTF
- | TRBJ2-2 | TRBV9 | - | TGTGCCAGCAGCGTAGGGCTATCCACCGGGGAGCTGTTTTTT | CASSVGLSTGELFF
- | TRBJ2-2 | TRBV5-1 | - | TGCGCCAGCAGCTTGCTACAGGGAAAGAACACCGGGGAGCTGTTTTTT | CASSLLQGKNTGELFF
- | TRBJ2-5 | TRBV18 | - | TGTGCCAGCTCAACCGACCAGACAAGCGAGACCCAGTACTTC | CASSTDQTSETQYF
once | TRBJ1-2 | TRBV5-1 | - | TGCGCCAGCAGCTCCGGGTCTAACTATGGCTACACCTTC | CASSSGSNYGYTF